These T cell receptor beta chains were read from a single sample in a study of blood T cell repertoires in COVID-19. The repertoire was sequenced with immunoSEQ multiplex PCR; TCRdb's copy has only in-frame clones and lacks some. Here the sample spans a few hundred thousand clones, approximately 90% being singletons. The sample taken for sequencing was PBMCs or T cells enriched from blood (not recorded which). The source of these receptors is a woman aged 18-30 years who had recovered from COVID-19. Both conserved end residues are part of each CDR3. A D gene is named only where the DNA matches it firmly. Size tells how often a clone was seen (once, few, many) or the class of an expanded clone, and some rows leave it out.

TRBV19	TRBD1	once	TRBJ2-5	TGTGCCAGCAGATACTCCGGGACAGGGTTGAAGGAGACCCAGTACTTC	CASRYSGTGLKETQYF
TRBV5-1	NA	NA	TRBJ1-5	TGCGCCAGCAGCTTGGGATCGCCGGAGAATCAGCCCCAGCATTTT	CASSLGSPENQPQHF
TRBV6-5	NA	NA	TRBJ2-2	TGTGCCAGCAGTCCCCGGGGGAGTGGCGGGGAGCTGTTTTTT	CASSPRGSGGELFF
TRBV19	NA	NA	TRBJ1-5	TGTGCCAGTAGTCGAAGGAGTAGCAATCAGCCCCAGCATTTT	CASSRRSSNQPQHF
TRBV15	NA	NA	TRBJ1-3	TGTGCCACCAGCAGAGATGGTCAGGGACTAAACACCATATATTTT	CATSRDGQGLNTIYF
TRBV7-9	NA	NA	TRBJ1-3	TGTGCCAGCAGCTTAACTACGTACCCTGGAAACACCATATATTTT	CASSLTTYPGNTIYF
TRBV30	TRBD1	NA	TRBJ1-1	TGTGCCGGACAGGGGGCCATGAACACTGAAGCTTTCTTT	CAGQGAMNTEAFF
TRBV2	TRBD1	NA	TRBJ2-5	TGTGCCAGCACACAGGGGGAGACCCAGTACTTC	CASTQGETQYF
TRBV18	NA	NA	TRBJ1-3	TGTGCCAGCTCACCTGGACAGCTCTACTCTGGAAGCACCATATATTTT	CASSPGQLYSGSTIYF
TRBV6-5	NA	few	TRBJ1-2	TGTGCCAGCAGCCTAGACCTTAGATATGGCTACACCTTC	CASSLDLRYGYTF
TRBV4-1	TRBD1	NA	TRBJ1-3	TGCGCCAGCAGCCAGAGGACAGGGGAGAACACCATATATTTT	CASSQRTGENTIYF
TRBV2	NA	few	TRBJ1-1	TGTGCCAGCACCCCGGGACACCTCGGGACTGAAGCTTTCTTT	CASTPGHLGTEAFF
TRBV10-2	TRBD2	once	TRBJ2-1	TGCGCCAGCGCGGGGGGGCACGTTTTTGAGCAGTTCTTC	CASAGGHVFEQFF
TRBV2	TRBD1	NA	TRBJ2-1	TGTGCCAGCAGTCAATCCCCTGGGGGACAGAACAATGAGCAGTTCTTC	CASSQSPGGQNNEQFF
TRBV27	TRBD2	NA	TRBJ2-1	TGTGCCAGCAGACAGCTAGCGGACACTAGGAATGAGCAGTTCTTC	CASRQLADTRNEQFF
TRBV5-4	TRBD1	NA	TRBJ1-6	TGTGCCAGCAGCCCGACAGGGGGAAGCAATTCACCCCTCCACTTT	CASSPTGGSNSPLHF
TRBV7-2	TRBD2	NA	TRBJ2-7	TGTGCCAGCAGCTTACTGTGGGAGGGCGAGCAGTACTTC	CASSLLWEGEQYF
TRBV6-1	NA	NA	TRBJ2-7	TGTGCCAGCAGTGAAGCGCCTACTAGCAAAGACGAGCAGTACTTC	CASSEAPTSKDEQYF
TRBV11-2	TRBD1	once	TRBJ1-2	TGTGCCAGCAGCCCAGGCTGGGTAGGGGGCGAGAACTACGGCTACACCTTC	CASSPGWVGGENYGYTF
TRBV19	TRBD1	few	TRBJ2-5	TGTGCCAGTAGCGGACAGGTCCAAGAGACCCAGTACTTC	CASSGQVQETQYF
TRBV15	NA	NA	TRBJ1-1	TGTGCCACCAGCGGGATCAAAAACGGGGGCACTGAAGCTTTCTTT	CATSGIKNGGTEAFF
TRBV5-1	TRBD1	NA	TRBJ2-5	TGCGCCAGCACGGGACAGCCGAGTGAAGAGACCCAGTACTTC	CASTGQPSEETQYF